The TCR beta chain under discussion was sequenced for a study of cytomegalovirus exposure and HLA in healthy donors. Overall study findings and caveats: Clonal expansion, a later analysis showed, was greater in HLA-associated TCR beta chains than in equally common others. In a later analysis, productive TCRs from donors in an Asian-associated ancestry cluster reportedly carried fewer N-insertions than the cohort mean.

Primers for the PCR totalled 60 Vbeta and 13 Jbeta. Repertoires were generated with immunoSEQ multiplex PCR, while TCRdb's copy carries only in-frame clones and drops some. The sample records roughly 55,000 clones, about three quarters being singletons. On this clone: Its target is unknown.

The junction had 17 bases not matched to a gene; V was cut back by 5 bases and J by 1 base. This CDR3 comprises 21 residues. The V gene's germline CDR1 is SSHAT and CDR2 FNYEAQ (reference sequence). Whereas donors were nominally healthy upon sampling, unrecorded immune exposures were probable. Sequences were obtained from PBMCs. V usage is TRBV7-7 and J usage is TRBJ2-2; 12 bases fit TRBD2. This TCR derives from a female donor in good health and CMV-seronegative. In DNA form, the CDR3 reads TGTGCCAGCAGCCCAGCCCGCAGACTAGCGGGAGTTACCGGGAACACCGGGGAGCTGTTTTTT. Protein sequence: CASSPARRLAGVTGNTGELFF. The whole variable domain, filled in from reference TRBV7-7 and TRBJ2-2, reads GAGVSQSPRYKVTKRGQDVTLRCDPISSHATLYWYQQALGQGPEFLTYFNYEAQPDKSGLPSDRFSAERPEGSISTLTIQRTEQRDSAMYRCASSPARRLAGVTGNTGELFFGEGSRLTVL.